This TCR beta chain came from a study of blood T cell repertoires in COVID-19 (TCRdb year 2020). Looking at the study overall: Collaborator samples came from the United States, Italy and Spain and covered acute and convalescent phases of COVID-19. The dataset comprised deeply sampled blood TCRbeta repertoires from subjects exposed to, actively infected with, or recovered from COVID-19. The samples were drawn from the first 160 participants of the ongoing ImmuneRACE study and from over a thousand subjects provided by 6 global collaborators. HLA class I and class II types, where available, came from metadata supplied by the sample provider rather than from assay-based typing. The prospective study material was composed of cDNA or gDNA derived from T cells, B-cell-depleted T cells, or PBMCs. The sample metadata nearly always contained a de-identified subject ID, COVID-19 status, age in years and sex. The repertoires were released in a freely available public database intended as a resource for research on the immune response to SARS-CoV-2.

According to the germline V gene, CDR1 reads LGHNA and CDR2 reads YSLEER. Trimming takes 3 bases off V and 10 bases off J; junction bases not matched to a gene: 8. The cysteine opens and the phenylalanine closes a CDR3 of 13 amino acids. Only the CDR3 portion is preserved as DNA: 39 bases, with reading frame beginning at the first base. One collaborating source in Seattle enrolled patients while the patients were actively infected and followed the patients over time throughout the course of disease. Whole blood was collected in K2EDTA tubes by collaborating institutions according to the institutions' own protocols. Collaborator samples were shipped for TCRbeta analysis as frozen whole blood, isolated PBMCs, or DNA extracted from either sample type. The immunoSEQ Assay, a bias-controlled multiplex PCR, was used to amplify TCRbeta CDR3 regions from genomic DNA. For the original study's pipeline: Within the assay, amplification of reference gene primers was used to estimate how many nucleated cells each sample contained. To quantify the absolute abundance of each unique TCRbeta CDR3 rearrangement, sequence reads were collapsed and filtered. For each sample, productive Simpson clonality was calculated as the square root of Simpson's diversity index over productive rearrangements. TCRdb retrieved this table from immuneACCESS and kept in-frame rearrangements only. Not all clones are present; in checked studies, unresolved V genes account for under half, and no reason is known for the remainder. The DNA gave D and trimming, while V, J and clone size come from that table. This sample holds 350,000 to 400,000 clones; around 90% were observed only once. The ten top clones hold around 3% of the sample.

Details on this clone: Its antigen remains undetermined. The sample holds no much larger clone one base away, and base qualities are not on file.

Overall study outcomes, separate from this receptor: The quantity of clinical and demographic metadata differed by source and by participant and was supplied without curation.

This TCR was sampled from a woman in her 30s with COVID-19, enrolled during active disease. Sample: peripheral blood. The V and J segments used are TRBV4-3 and TRBJ1-2; 7 nucleotides in the junction match TRBD1. The CDR3 protein is CASSHNTGVSYTF. The DNA is TGCGCCAGCAGCCACAATACAGGGGTCTCCTACACCTTC.